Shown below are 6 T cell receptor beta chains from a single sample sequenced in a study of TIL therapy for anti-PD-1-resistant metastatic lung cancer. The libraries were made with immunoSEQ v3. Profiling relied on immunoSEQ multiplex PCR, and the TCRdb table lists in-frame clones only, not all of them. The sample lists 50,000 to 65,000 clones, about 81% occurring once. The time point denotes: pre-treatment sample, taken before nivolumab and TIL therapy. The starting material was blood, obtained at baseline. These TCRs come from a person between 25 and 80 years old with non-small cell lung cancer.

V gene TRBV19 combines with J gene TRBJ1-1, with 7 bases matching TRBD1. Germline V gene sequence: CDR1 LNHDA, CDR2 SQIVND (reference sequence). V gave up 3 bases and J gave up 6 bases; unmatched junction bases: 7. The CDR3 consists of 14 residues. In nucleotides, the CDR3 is TGTGCCAGTAGTATCGGAGACAGGGAGGCTGAAGCTTTCTTT. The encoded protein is CASSIGDREAEAFF.

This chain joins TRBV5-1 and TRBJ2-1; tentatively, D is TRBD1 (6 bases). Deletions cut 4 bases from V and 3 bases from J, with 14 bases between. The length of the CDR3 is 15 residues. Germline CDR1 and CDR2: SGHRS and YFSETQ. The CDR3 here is CASSKGQGGYNEQFF. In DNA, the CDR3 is TGCGCCAGCAGCAAAGGACAAGGGGGCTACAATGAGCAGTTCTTC.

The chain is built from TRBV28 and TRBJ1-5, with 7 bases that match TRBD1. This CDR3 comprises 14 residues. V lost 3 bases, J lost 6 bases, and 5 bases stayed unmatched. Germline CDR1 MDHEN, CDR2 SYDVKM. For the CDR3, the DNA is TGTGCCAGCAGTTTCCCAGGGGGGGCTCAGCCCCAGCATTTT. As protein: CASSFPGGAQPQHF.

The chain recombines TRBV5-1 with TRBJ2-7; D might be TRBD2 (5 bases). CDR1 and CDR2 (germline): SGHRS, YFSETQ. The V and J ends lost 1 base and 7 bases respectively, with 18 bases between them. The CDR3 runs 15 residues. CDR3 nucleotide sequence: TGCGCCAGCAGCTTGTTGCCGGACTCTACTGGGGAGCAGTACTTC. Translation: CASSLLPDSTGEQYF. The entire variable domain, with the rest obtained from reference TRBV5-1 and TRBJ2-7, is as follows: KAGVTQTPRYLIKTRGQQVTLSCSPISGHRSVSWYQQTPGQGLQFLFEYFSETQRNKGNFPGRFSGRQFSNSRSEMNVSTLELGDSALYLCASSLLPDSTGEQYFGPGTRLTVT.

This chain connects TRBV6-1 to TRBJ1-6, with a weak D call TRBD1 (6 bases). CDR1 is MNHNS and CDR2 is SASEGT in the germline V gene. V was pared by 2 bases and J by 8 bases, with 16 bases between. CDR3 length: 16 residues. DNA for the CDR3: TGTGCCAGCAGTGAATTTGGGGGCTCAACGGATTCACCCCTCCACTTT. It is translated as CASSEFGGSTDSPLHF.

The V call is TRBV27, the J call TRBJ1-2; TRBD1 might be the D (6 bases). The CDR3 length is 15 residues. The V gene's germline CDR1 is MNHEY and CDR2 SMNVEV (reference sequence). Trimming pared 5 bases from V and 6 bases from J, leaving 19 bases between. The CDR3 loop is CASSLSQGKGHGYTF. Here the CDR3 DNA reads TGTGCCAGCAGTCTCTCACAGGGAAAGGGGCATGGCTACACCTTC.